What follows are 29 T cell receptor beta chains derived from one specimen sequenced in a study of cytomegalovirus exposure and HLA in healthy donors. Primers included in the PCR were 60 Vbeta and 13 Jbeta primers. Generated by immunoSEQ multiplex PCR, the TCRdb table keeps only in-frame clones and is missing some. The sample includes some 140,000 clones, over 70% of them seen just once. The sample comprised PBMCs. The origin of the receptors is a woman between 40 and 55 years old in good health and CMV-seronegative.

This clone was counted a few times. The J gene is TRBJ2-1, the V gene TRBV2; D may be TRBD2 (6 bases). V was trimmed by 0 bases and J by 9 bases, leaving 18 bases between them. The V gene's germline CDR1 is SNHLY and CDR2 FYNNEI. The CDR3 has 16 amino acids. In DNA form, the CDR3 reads TGTGCCAGCAGTGAAGCGCTGGGATTGGGAGGATCTGAGCAGTTCTTC. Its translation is CASSEALGLGGSEQFF. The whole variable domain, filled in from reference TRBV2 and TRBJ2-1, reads EPEVTQTPSHQVTQMGQEVILRCVPISNHLYFYWYRQILGQKVEFLVSFYNNEISEKSEIFDDQFSVERPDGSNFTLKIRSTKLEDSAMYFCASSEALGLGGSEQFFGPGTRLTVL.

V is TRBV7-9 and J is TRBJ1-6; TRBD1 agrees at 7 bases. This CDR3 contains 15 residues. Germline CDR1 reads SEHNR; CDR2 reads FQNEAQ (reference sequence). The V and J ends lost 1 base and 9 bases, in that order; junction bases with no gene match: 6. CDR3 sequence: CASSLDRGVGSPLHF. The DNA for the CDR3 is TGTGCCAGCAGCTTAGACAGGGGAGTAGGTTCACCCCTCCACTTT.

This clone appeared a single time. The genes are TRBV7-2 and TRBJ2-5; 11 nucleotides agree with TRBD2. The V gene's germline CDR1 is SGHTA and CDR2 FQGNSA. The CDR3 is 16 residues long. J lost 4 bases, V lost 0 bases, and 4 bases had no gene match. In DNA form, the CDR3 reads TGTGCCAGCAGCTTAGCCGGACTAGCGGGTAGAGAGACCCAGTACTTC. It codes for CASSLAGLAGRETQYF.

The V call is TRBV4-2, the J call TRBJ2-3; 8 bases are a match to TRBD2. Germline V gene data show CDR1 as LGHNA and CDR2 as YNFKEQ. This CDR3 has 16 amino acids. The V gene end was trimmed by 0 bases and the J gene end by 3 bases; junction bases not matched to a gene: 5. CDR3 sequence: CASSQDRGGGTDTQYF. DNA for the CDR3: TGTGCCAGCAGCCAAGATCGGGGCGGGGGGACAGATACGCAGTATTTT.

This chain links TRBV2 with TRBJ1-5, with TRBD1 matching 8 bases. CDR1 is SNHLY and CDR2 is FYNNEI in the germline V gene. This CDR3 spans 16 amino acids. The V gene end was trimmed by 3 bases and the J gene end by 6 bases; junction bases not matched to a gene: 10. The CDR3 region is CASSDNPTGAIQPQHF. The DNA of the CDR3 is TGTGCCAGCAGTGATAACCCGACAGGGGCAATTCAGCCCCAGCATTTT.

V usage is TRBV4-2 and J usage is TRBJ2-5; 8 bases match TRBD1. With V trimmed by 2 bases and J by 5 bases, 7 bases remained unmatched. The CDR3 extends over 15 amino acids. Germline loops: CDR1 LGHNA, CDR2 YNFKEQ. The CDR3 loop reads CASSQMGQAAETQYF. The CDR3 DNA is TGTGCCAGCAGCCAAATGGGACAGGCTGCGGAGACCCAGTACTTC.

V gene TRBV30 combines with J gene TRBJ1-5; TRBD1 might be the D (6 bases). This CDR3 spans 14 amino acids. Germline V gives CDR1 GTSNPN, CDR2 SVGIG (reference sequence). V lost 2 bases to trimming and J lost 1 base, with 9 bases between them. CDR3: CAWSPDSSNQPQHF. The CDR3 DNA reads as TGTGCCTGGAGTCCGGACAGCAGCAATCAGCCCCAGCATTTT.

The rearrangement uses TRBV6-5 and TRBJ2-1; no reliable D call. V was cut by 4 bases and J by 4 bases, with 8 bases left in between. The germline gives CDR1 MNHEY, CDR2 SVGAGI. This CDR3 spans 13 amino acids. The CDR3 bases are TGTGCCAGCAGTTCCCCTCTTTACAATGAGCAGTTCTTC. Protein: CASSSPLYNEQFF.

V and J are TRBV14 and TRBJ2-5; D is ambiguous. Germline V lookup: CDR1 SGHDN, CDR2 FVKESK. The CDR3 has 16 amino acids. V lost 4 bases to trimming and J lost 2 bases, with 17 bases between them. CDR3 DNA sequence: TGTGCCAGCAGCCTAGGATTCAAGATGAGGCAAGAGACCCAGTACTTC. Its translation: CASSLGFKMRQETQYF.

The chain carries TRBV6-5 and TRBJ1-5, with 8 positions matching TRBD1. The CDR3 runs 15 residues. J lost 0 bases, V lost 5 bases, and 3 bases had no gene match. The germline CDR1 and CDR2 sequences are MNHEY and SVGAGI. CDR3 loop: CASSKGQVSNQPQHF. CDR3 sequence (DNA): TGTGCCAGCAGTAAGGGACAGGTTAGCAATCAGCCCCAGCATTTT.

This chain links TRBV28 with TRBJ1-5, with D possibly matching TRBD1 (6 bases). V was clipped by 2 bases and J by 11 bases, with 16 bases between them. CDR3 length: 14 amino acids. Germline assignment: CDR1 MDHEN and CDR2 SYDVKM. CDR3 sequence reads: CASSLRGAPLTQHF. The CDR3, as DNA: TGTGCCAGCAGTTTACGGGGGGCCCCACTAACCCAGCATTTT.

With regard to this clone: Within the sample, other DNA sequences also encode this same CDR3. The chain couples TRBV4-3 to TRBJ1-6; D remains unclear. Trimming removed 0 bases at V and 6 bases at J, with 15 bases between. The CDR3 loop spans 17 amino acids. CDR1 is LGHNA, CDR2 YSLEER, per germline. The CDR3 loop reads CASSQDRGGMGNSPLHF. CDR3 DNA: TGCGCCAGCAGCCAAGATCGGGGAGGGATGGGTAATTCACCCCTCCACTTT.

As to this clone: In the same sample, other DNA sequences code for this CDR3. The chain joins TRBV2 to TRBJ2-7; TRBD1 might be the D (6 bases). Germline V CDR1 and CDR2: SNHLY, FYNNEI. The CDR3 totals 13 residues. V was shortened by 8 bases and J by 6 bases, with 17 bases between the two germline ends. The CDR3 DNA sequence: TGTGCCAGCCTAGTAGGGGGAAGTCGCGAGCAGTACTTC. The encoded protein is CASLVGGSREQYF.

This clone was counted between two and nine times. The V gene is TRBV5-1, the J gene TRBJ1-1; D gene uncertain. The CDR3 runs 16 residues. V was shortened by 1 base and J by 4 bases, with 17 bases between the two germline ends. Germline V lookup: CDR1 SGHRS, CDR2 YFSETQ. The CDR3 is CASSLSSQSAATEAFF. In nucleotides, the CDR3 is TGCGCCAGCAGCTTGTCCTCACAGTCTGCCGCCACTGAAGCTTTCTTT.

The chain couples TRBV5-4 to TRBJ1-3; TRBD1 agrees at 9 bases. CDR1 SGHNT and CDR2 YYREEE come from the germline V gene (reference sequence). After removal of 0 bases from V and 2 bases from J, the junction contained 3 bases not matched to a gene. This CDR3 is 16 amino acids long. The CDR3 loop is CASSLGGTGTGNTIYF. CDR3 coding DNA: TGTGCCAGCAGCTTGGGTGGGACAGGGACTGGAAACACCATATATTTT.

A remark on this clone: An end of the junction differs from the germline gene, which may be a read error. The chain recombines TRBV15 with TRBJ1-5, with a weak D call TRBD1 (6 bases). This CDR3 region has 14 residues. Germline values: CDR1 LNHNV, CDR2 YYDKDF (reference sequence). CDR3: CATSISGGNQPQHF. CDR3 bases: TGTGCCACCAGCATCTCGGGGGGCAACCAGCCCCAGCATTTT. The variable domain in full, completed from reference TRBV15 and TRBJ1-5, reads DAMVIQNPRYQVTQFGKPVTLSCSQTLNHNVMYWYQQKSSQAPKLLFHYYDKDFNNEADTPDNFQSRRPNTSFCFLDIRSPGLGDTAMYLCATSISGGNQPQHFGDGTRLSIL.

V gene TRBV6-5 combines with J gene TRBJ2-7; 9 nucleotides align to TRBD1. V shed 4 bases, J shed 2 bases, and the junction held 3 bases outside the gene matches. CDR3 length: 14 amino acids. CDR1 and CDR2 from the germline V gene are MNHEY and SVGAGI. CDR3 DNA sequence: TGTGCCAGCAGTTCCCGGGACAGGGCCTACGAGCAGTACTTC. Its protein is CASSSRDRAYEQYF.

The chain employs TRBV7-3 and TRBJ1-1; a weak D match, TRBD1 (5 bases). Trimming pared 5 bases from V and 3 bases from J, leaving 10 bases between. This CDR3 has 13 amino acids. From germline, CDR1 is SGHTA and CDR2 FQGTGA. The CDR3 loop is CASSIRQYTEAFF. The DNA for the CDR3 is TGTGCCAGCAGCATCCGACAGTACACTGAAGCTTTCTTT.

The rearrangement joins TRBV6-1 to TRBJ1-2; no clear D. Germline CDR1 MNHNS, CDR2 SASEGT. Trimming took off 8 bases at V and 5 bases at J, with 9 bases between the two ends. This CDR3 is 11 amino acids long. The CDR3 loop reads CASEATYGYTF. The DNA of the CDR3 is TGTGCCAGCGAGGCAACTTATGGCTACACCTTC.

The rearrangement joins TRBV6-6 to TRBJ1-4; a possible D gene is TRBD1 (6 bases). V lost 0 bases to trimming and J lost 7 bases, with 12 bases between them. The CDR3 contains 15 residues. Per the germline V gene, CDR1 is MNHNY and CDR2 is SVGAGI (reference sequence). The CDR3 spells CASSYSGGRAEKLFF. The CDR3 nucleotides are TGTGCCAGCAGTTACTCCGGGGGGCGGGCTGAAAAACTGTTTTTT.

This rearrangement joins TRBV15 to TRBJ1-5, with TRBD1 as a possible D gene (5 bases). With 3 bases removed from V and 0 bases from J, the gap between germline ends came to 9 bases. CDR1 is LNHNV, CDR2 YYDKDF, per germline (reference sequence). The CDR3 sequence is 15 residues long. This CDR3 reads CATSRTVYSNQPQHF. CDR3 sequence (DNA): TGTGCCACCAGCAGGACAGTTTATAGCAATCAGCCCCAGCATTTT.

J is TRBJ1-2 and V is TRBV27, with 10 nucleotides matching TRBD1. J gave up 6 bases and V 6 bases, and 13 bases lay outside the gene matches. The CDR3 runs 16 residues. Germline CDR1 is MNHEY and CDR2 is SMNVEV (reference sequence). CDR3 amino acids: CASRRREGQGFHGYTF. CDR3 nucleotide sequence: TGTGCCAGCAGGCGGCGAGAGGGACAGGGGTTCCATGGCTACACCTTC.

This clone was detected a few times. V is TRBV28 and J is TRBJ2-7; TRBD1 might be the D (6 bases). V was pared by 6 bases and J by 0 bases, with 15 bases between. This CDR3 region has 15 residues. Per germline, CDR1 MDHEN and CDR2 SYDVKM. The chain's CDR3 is CASRSAQGSSYEQYF. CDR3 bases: TGTGCCAGCAGATCCGCACAGGGAAGCTCCTACGAGCAGTACTTC.

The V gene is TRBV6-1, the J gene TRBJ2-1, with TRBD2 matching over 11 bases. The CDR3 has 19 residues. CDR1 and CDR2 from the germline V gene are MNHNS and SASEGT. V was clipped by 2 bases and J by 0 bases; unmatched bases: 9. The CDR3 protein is CASSEFGSGGGSSYNEQFF. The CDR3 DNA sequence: TGTGCCAGCAGTGAATTCGGTAGCGGGGGGGGAAGCTCCTACAATGAGCAGTTCTTC.

CDR3 loop: CASSAGTTLYSNQPQHF. CDR3 sequence (DNA): TGTGCCAGCAGCGCCGGGACAACACTTTATAGCAATCAGCCCCAGCATTTT. This chain joins TRBV7-8 and TRBJ1-5, with D possibly being TRBD1 (6 bases). CDR3 length: 17 amino acids. Germline CDR1 is SGHVS and CDR2 is FQNEAQ. The V end lost 5 bases, the J end lost 0 bases, and 17 bases lay between the germline ends.

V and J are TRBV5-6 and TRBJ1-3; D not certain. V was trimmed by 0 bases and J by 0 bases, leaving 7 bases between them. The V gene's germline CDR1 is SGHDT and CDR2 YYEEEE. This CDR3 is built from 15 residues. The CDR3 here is CASSLVGVSGNTIYF. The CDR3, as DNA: TGTGCCAGCAGCTTGGTCGGAGTCTCTGGAAACACCATATATTTT.

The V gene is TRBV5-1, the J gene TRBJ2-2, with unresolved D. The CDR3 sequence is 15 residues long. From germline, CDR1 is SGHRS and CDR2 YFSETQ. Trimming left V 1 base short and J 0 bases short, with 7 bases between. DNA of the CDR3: TGCGCCAGCAGCTTGCTCCCCCCGAACACCGGGGAGCTGTTTTTT. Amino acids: CASSLLPPNTGELFF. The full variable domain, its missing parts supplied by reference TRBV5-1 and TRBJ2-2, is KAGVTQTPRYLIKTRGQQVTLSCSPISGHRSVSWYQQTPGQGLQFLFEYFSETQRNKGNFPGRFSGRQFSNSRSEMNVSTLELGDSALYLCASSLLPPNTGELFFGEGSRLTVL.

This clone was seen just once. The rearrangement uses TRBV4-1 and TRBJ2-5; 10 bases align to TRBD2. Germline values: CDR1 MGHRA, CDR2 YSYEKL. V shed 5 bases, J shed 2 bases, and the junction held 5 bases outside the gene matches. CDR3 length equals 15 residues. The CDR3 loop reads CASSIPSGGQETQYF. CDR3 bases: TGCGCCAGCAGCATCCCTAGCGGGGGTCAAGAGACCCAGTACTTC.

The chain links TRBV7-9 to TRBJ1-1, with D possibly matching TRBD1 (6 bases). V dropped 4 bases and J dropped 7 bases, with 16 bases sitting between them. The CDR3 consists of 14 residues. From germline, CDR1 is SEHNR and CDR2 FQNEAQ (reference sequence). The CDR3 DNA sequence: TGTGCCAGCAGCTACAGGCAAGGGGGGGATGAAGCTTTCTTT. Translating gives CASSYRQGGDEAFF.